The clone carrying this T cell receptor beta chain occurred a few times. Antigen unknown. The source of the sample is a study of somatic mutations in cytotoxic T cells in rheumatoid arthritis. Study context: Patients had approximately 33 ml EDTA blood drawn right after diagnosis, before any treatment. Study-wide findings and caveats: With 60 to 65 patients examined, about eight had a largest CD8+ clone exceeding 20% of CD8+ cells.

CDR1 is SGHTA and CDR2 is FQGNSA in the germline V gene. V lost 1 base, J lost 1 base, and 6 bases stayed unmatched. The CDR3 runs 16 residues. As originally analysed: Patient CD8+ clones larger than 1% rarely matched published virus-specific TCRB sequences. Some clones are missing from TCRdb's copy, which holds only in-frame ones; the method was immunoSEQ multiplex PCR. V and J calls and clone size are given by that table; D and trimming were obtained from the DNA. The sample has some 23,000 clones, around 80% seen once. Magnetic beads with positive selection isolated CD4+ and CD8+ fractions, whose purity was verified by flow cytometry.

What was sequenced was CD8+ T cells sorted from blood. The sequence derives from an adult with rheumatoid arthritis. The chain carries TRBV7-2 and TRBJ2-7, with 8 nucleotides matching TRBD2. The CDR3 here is CASSLVAGHWSYEQYF. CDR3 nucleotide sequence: TGTGCCAGCAGCTTAGTAGCGGGGCATTGGTCCTACGAGCAGTACTTC.